These 30 T cell receptor beta chains came from one sample sequenced in a study of blood T cell repertoires in COVID-19. The table came from immunoSEQ multiplex PCR; TCRdb's copy has only in-frame clones and leaves some out. The profile shows about 310,000 clones, roughly 87% of them singletons. The material sequenced was PBMCs or T cells enriched from blood (not recorded which). These receptors were collected from a woman aged 18-30 years who had recovered from COVID-19.

The chain joins TRBV27 to TRBJ2-2; a possible D gene is TRBD1 (7 bases). This CDR3 spans 15 amino acids. V lost 4 bases and J 4 bases, leaving 13 bases between the germline ends. Germline CDR1 MNHEY, CDR2 SMNVEV (reference sequence). CDR3 loop: CASSYGGGITGELFF. The CDR3 region has the DNA TGTGCCAGCAGTTATGGAGGGGGCATCACCGGGGAGCTGTTTTTT.

The CDR3 loop reads CASSSYRGPNTGELFF. CDR3 DNA sequence: TGTGCCAGCAGCTCCTACAGGGGTCCGAACACCGGGGAGCTGTTTTTT. The chain employs TRBV11-2 and TRBJ2-2, with TRBD1 identical over 7 bases. Germline assignment: CDR1 SGHAT and CDR2 FQNNGV. CDR3 length equals 16 residues. Trimming took 4 bases from V and 0 from J; bases not matched to a gene: 5. The entire variable domain, with the rest obtained from reference TRBV11-2 and TRBJ2-2, is as follows: EAGVAQSPRYKIIEKRQSVAFWCNPISGHATLYWYQQILGQGPKLLIQFQNNGVVDDSQLPKDRFSAERLKGVDSTLKIQPAKLEDSAVYLCASSSYRGPNTGELFFGEGSRLTVL.

CDR3 sequence: CASSVGTGYYGYTF. The DNA of the CDR3 is TGCGCCAGCAGTGTCGGTACAGGTTACTATGGCTACACCTTC. The J gene is TRBJ1-2, the V gene TRBV5-1, with D maybe TRBD1 (5 bases). V lost 5 bases and J lost 3, with 14 bases in between. Germline V gene data show CDR1 as SGHRS and CDR2 as YFSETQ. This CDR3 spans 14 amino acids.

V gene TRBV28 combines with J gene TRBJ2-7; 7 bases match TRBD1. The CDR3 spans 14 residues. V was pared by 2 bases and J by 3 bases, with 4 bases of the junction left unmatched. Germline V CDR1 and CDR2: MDHEN, SYDVKM. The DNA for the CDR3 is TGTGCCAGCAGTTTAGAACAGGGGCTCTACGAGCAGTACTTC. Translating gives CASSLEQGLYEQYF.

J is TRBJ2-5 and V is TRBV20-1, with 7 bases aligning to TRBD2. V trimming: 3 bases; J trimming: 4 bases; junction bases outside the gene matches: 11. This CDR3 comprises 15 residues. Germline V gives CDR1 DFQATT, CDR2 SNEGSKA (reference sequence). CDR3 amino acids: CSASEGGSVLETQYF. The CDR3 nucleotides are TGCAGTGCTAGTGAAGGCGGGAGTGTTCTAGAGACCCAGTACTTC.

The chain is built from TRBV28 and TRBJ1-2; D is unclear. CDR1 and CDR2 from the germline V gene are MDHEN and SYDVKM. V was pared by 1 base and J by 2 bases, with 17 bases between. The CDR3 is made up of 17 amino acids. CDR3 amino acids: CASSLFRFLEQNYGYTF. CDR3 DNA sequence: TGTGCCAGCAGTTTATTTAGGTTTTTGGAACAGAACTATGGCTACACCTTC.

The V gene is TRBV19, the J gene TRBJ2-7; 13 bases fit TRBD2. CDR3 length: 14 residues. J lost 5 bases, V lost 5 bases, and 3 bases had no gene match. The germline V gene has CDR1 LNHDA and CDR2 SQIVND (reference sequence). The chain's CDR3 is CASSSGLAGNEQYF. In nucleotides, the CDR3 is TGTGCCAGTAGTTCGGGACTAGCGGGAAACGAGCAGTACTTC.

The gene calls are TRBV3-1 (or the pseudogene TRBV3-2) and TRBJ1-1; D is perhaps TRBD1 (5 bases). Germline CDR1 and CDR2: LGHDT and YNNKEL (reference sequence). V was shortened by 0 bases and J by 10 bases, with 21 bases between the two germline ends. The CDR3 extends over 16 amino acids. This CDR3 is CASSQEPGVEGQGAFF. In nucleotides, the CDR3 is TGTGCCAGCAGCCAAGAACCCGGAGTGGAGGGTCAGGGAGCTTTCTTT.

The chain employs TRBV27 and TRBJ2-1, with D possibly being TRBD2 (7 bases). Germline CDR1 is MNHEY and CDR2 is SMNVEV (reference sequence). This CDR3 has 14 amino acids. V was shortened by 2 bases and J by 6 bases, with 11 bases between the two germline ends. The CDR3 reads CASSLGGAFNEQFF. The CDR3 nucleotides are TGTGCCAGCAGTTTAGGGGGGGCGTTCAATGAGCAGTTCTTC.

The J gene is TRBJ1-1, the V gene TRBV19, with 11 nucleotides matching TRBD1. CDR3 length equals 16 residues. The junction had 8 bases not matched to a gene; V was cut back by 6 bases and J by 2 bases. Germline-derived CDR1 and CDR2 are LNHDA and SQIVND (reference sequence). DNA for the CDR3: TGTGCCAGTAGACTCGGACAGGGGGCTGGAAACACTGAAGCTTTCTTT. It yields the protein CASRLGQGAGNTEAFF. The variable domain in full, completed from reference TRBV19 and TRBJ1-1, reads DGGITQSPKYLFRKEGQNVTLSCEQNLNHDAMYWYRQDPGQGLRLIYYSQIVNDFQKGDIAEGYSVSREKKESFPLTVTSAQKNPTAFYLCASRLGQGAGNTEAFFGQGTRLTVV.

This chain joins TRBV7-6 and TRBJ1-2, with 9 bases that match TRBD1. Trimming at V came to 1 base and at J to 3 bases, leaving 3 bases not matched to a gene. The CDR3 length is 15 residues. Per germline, CDR1 SGHVS and CDR2 FNYEAQ. For the CDR3, the DNA is TGTGCCAGCAGCTTAGGGACAGGGGATGACTATGGCTACACCTTC. Encoded protein: CASSLGTGDDYGYTF.

This chain links TRBV6-5 with TRBJ1-6; the D gene is possibly TRBD1 (5 bases). The CDR3 runs to 15 residues. Per germline, CDR1 MNHEY and CDR2 SVGAGI. Trimming stripped 3 bases from V and 7 bases from J, with 13 bases between. CDR3 nucleotide sequence: TGTGCCAGCAGTTATTACGGGGGAAGGAATTCACCCCTCCACTTT. Encoded protein: CASSYYGGRNSPLHF.

This chain links TRBV18 with TRBJ2-2; D gene uncertain. The CDR3 runs to 11 residues. Germline CDR1 KGHSH, CDR2 LQKENI. V was clipped by 6 bases and J by 7 bases, with 6 bases between them. The CDR3 protein is CASSTGGELFF. The CDR3 region has the DNA TGTGCCAGCTCCACGGGCGGGGAGCTGTTTTTT.

This chain joins TRBV7-9 and TRBJ2-2, with 10 bases that match TRBD1. The trim removed 5 bases at V and 5 bases at J, leaving 5 bases unmatched. There are 15 residues in the CDR3. Germline CDR1 reads SEHNR; CDR2 reads FQNEAQ (reference sequence). CDR3 in DNA: TGTGCCAGCAGCGGGGGACAGGGGAGAACCGGGGAGCTGTTTTTT. It is translated as CASSGGQGRTGELFF.

The CDR3 region is CASLQGASGELFF. The DNA of the CDR3 is TGTGCCAGCTTACAGGGGGCCTCCGGGGAGCTGTTTTTT. The chain uses TRBV6-5 and TRBJ2-2, with 9 bases fitting TRBD1. V shed 8 bases and J 6 bases; nucleotides not matched to a gene: 4. Germline CDR1 MNHEY, CDR2 SVGAGI. The CDR3 is 13 residues long.

V gene TRBV2 combines with J gene TRBJ2-7, with D possibly matching TRBD1 (5 bases). CDR3 length equals 15 residues. The V gene's germline CDR1 is SNHLY and CDR2 FYNNEI. Trimming shortened V by 6 bases and J by 3 bases, and 18 bases separated the two germline ends. CDR3 in DNA: TGTGCCAGCAGGGATGACAGTTTTAAAGACTACGAGCAGTACTTC. Translation: CASRDDSFKDYEQYF.

The chain combines TRBV18 with TRBJ2-3, with D unclear. Looked up from germline, CDR1 is KGHSH and CDR2 is LQKENI. Trimming removed 1 base at V and 4 bases at J, with 6 bases between. The CDR3 is made up of 13 amino acids. The CDR3, as DNA: TGTGCCAGCTCACCACGTTCGTCAGATACGCAGTATTTT. Amino acid sequence: CASSPRSSDTQYF.

The chain joins TRBV9 to TRBJ1-2; 11 bases are a match to TRBD1. J lost 7 bases, V lost 0 bases, and 11 bases had no gene match. This CDR3 comprises 17 residues. CDR1 is SGDLS, CDR2 YYNGEE, per germline. The CDR3 bases are TGTGCCAGCAGCGTAGGAGGACAGGGGGCTTCGAGTAGTGGCTACACCTTC. Encoded protein: CASSVGGQGASSSGYTF.

V gene TRBV7-6 combines with J gene TRBJ2-1, with 8 bases that match TRBD2. After removal of 5 bases from V and 2 bases from J, the junction contained 5 bases not matched to a gene. Germline values: CDR1 SGHVS, CDR2 FNYEAQ. The CDR3 has 15 amino acids. Here the CDR3 reads CASSLSGSAYNEQFF. The DNA for the CDR3 is TGTGCCAGCAGCCTAAGCGGGAGCGCCTACAATGAGCAGTTCTTC.

The V gene is TRBV2, the J gene TRBJ2-5; tentatively, D is TRBD2 (5 bases). Per the germline V gene, CDR1 is SNHLY and CDR2 is FYNNEI. CDR3 length: 12 amino acids. V was cut by 3 bases and J by 5 bases, with 7 bases left in between. CDR3 DNA sequence: TGTGCCAGCAGTGAGAGGAGGGAGACCCAGTACTTC. As protein: CASSERRETQYF.

The chain joins TRBV2 to TRBJ2-7, with a possible D match to TRBD2 (5 bases). CDR1 is SNHLY and CDR2 is FYNNEI in the germline V gene. The CDR3 is 13 amino acids. Trimming removed 11 bases from V and 2 bases from J, with 16 bases in between. This CDR3 is CAGRRDLAYEQYF. The CDR3 bases are TGTGCCGGGAGACGTGACTTAGCCTACGAGCAGTACTTC.

CDR3 nucleotide sequence: TGTGCCAGCAGCCAACTGCGAGGACAGGGGAGTGAAGCTTTCTTT. It yields the protein CASSQLRGQGSEAFF. The V call is TRBV4-2, the J call TRBJ1-1; TRBD1 aligns across 9 bases. CDR1 is LGHNA, CDR2 YNFKEQ, per germline. The CDR3 loop spans 15 amino acids. V shed 2 bases and J 7 bases; nucleotides not matched to a gene: 8.

The rearrangement uses TRBV7-3 and TRBJ2-1; 8 bases are shared with TRBD2. Germline V gene sequence: CDR1 SGHTA, CDR2 FQGTGA. The CDR3 contains 18 residues. The J segment lost 3 bases and the V segment lost 5 bases, leaving 15 bases of the junction unmatched. The CDR3 region is CASSRRDSGIGLYNEQFF. The CDR3 region has the DNA TGTGCCAGCAGCCGAAGAGATAGCGGGATCGGTCTCTACAATGAGCAGTTCTTC. Drawing the rest from reference TRBV7-3 and TRBJ2-1, the complete variable domain is GAGVSQTPSNKVTEKGKYVELRCDPISGHTALYWYRQSLGQGPEFLIYFQGTGAADDSGLPNDRFFAVRPEGSVSTLKIQRTERGDSAVYLCASSRRDSGIGLYNEQFFGPGTRLTVL.

This chain connects TRBV11-2 to TRBJ2-7, with 9 bases aligning to TRBD1. V lost 4 bases, J lost 6 bases, and 13 bases stayed unmatched. CDR3 length equals 16 residues. CDR1 is SGHAT, CDR2 FQNNGV, per germline. The DNA for the CDR3 is TGTGCCAGCAGCTCCCCCGGGACAGGGACCCACTCCGAGCAGTACTTC. This gives the protein CASSSPGTGTHSEQYF.

The V gene is TRBV4-3, the J gene TRBJ2-1; a possible D gene is TRBD1 (5 bases). From germline, CDR1 is LGHNA and CDR2 YSLEER. The CDR3 is 15 residues long. Trimming shortened V by 0 bases and J by 3 bases, and 9 bases separated the two germline ends. For the CDR3, the DNA is TGCGCCAGCAGCCAAGATGAGGACATCTACAATGAGCAGTTCTTC. Amino acid sequence: CASSQDEDIYNEQFF.

The CDR3 region has the DNA TGCGCCAGCGGTCGTGAGGGTATTGCTGAAGCTTTCTTT. Translated, it gives CASGREGIAEAFF. This chain connects TRBV4-1 to TRBJ1-1; D is ambiguous. The germline CDR1 and CDR2 sequences are MGHRA and YSYEKL. This CDR3 has 13 residues. The germline V and J ends were trimmed by 8 bases and 6 bases, with 16 bases remaining between them.

The rearrangement links TRBV6-2 or TRBV6-3 to TRBJ2-2, with TRBD2 as a possible D gene (6 bases). The CDR3 extends over 17 amino acids. Germline V lookup: CDR1 MNHEY, CDR2 SVGEGT. V was cut by 5 bases and J by 5 bases, with 21 bases left in between. CDR3 nucleotide sequence: TGTGCCAGCAGTAGACTGACCCGACTAGTCTCGACCGGGGAGCTGTTTTTT. Translation: CASSRLTRLVSTGELFF.

The V call is TRBV5-4, the J call TRBJ1-1, with TRBD1 matching over 11 bases. CDR1 is SGHNT and CDR2 is YYREEE in the germline V gene (reference sequence). The CDR3 runs to 17 residues. J was trimmed by 4 bases and V by 1 base; bases with no gene match: 9. The CDR3 DNA reads as TGTGCCAGCAGCTTGCCGGGACAGGGGGGCCGGGGCACTGAAGCTTTCTTT. Translated: CASSLPGQGGRGTEAFF.

V and J are TRBV6-2 or TRBV6-3 and TRBJ1-6, with a possible D match to TRBD1 (6 bases). The CDR3 loop spans 15 amino acids. Germline values: CDR1 MNHEY, CDR2 SVGEGT. V was clipped by 5 bases and J by 7 bases, with 15 bases between them. The DNA of the CDR3 is TGTGCCAGCAGTATCACTCGGACAGAAAATTCACCCCTCCACTTT. It yields the protein CASSITRTENSPLHF.

J is TRBJ2-7 and V is TRBV15; the D gene is possibly TRBD2 (6 bases). Trimming took 4 bases from V and 0 from J, leaving 16 bases between them. CDR1 and CDR2 (germline): LNHNV, YYDKDF (reference sequence). The CDR3 is made up of 16 amino acids. The CDR3 coding sequence is TGTGCCACCAGCATGGCCGGTTACGGGGGCTCCTACGAGCAGTACTTC. It specifies CATSMAGYGGSYEQYF.